This T cell receptor (beta chain) is from a study of T cells in Graves' hyperthyroidism and ophthalmopathy. Across the study: Upon initial diagnosis and before any treatment, peripheral blood was collected.

To note about this clonotype: Its antigen is as yet unknown.

Patients affected by ophthalmopathy presented a Clinical Activity Score of at least 3, a NOSPECS grade of at least 4, and disease duration below 3 months. Findings and limits, study-wide: The model made its ophthalmopathy prediction, and onset followed a median approximately six months later. Peripheral blood also featured most of the thyroid clonotypes expanded above 0.001.

The ends were cut back, 0 bases at V and 4 bases at J, with 9 bases in the middle. Germline CDR1 LGHNA, CDR2 YSLEER. This CDR3 region has 14 residues. Amplification of TCR beta CDR3 regions used RNA as the template. TCR CDR3 underwent first-round RT-PCR with the HTBI primer set. A single record per CDR3 protein comes from TCRdb applying MiXCR to the multiplex PCR reads. The sample carries some 490,000 distinct CDR3 sequences, 20% to 25% recorded once. The V gene is TRBV4-3, the J gene TRBJ1-1, with unresolved D. The sample was blood. The receptor was derived from a woman in her 70s with Graves' ophthalmopathy. CDR3 protein: CASSQEVAGTEAFF. The DNA for the CDR3 is TGCGCCAGCAGCCAAGAGGTCGCGGGCACTGAAGCTTTCTTT.